Listed here are 3 T cell receptor beta chains from one sample, sequenced in a study of radiotherapy plus CTLA-4 blockade in lung cancer. Assay: immunoSEQ multiplex PCR; the TCRdb copy retains only in-frame clones and omits some. The data contain about 66,000 clones, about 80% of them singletons. The sequencing here drew on peripheral blood, taken from a patient treated with radiotherapy plus ipilimumab. The receptor set was obtained from a human donor with non-small cell lung cancer who had a partial response to radiotherapy plus ipilimumab.

V is TRBV6-6 and J is TRBJ2-7, with D unresolved. Germline lookup yields CDR1 MNHNY and CDR2 SVGAGI (reference sequence). The CDR3 is 12 residues long. The V gene lost 0 bases and the J gene lost 5 bases, with 5 bases spanning the gap. For the CDR3, the DNA is TGTGCCAGCAGTTACTCGATAGACGAGCAGTACTTC. Residues: CASSYSIDEQYF.

The rearrangement uses TRBV5-1 and TRBJ1-1; possibly TRBD1 for D (5 bases). Germline CDR1 and CDR2: SGHRS and YFSETQ. The CDR3 is 15 residues long. V lost 3 bases, J lost 0 bases, and 12 bases lay in between. The CDR3 spells CASSSTQVMNTEAFF. CDR3 nucleotide sequence: TGCGCCAGCAGCTCGACACAGGTCATGAACACTGAAGCTTTCTTT.

This clone has a single count. The CDR3 loop is CAWSVGLAGAGELFF. CDR3 bases: TGTGCCTGGAGTGTGGGACTAGCGGGAGCCGGGGAGCTGTTTTTT. The chain links TRBV30 to TRBJ2-2; 14 bases fit TRBD2. CDR3 length equals 15 residues. The germline V gene encodes CDR1 GTSNPN and CDR2 SVGIG (reference sequence). The V gene end was trimmed by 0 bases and the J gene end by 6 bases; junction bases not matched to a gene: 0.